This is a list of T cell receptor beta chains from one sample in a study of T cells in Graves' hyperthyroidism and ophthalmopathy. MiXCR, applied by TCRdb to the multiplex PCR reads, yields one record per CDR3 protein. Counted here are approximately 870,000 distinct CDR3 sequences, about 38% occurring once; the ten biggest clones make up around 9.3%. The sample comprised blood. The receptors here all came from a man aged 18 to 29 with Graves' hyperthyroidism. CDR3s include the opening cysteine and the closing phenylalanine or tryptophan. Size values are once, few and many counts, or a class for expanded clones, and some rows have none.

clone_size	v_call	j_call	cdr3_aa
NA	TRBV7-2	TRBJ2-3	CASSFGTVLAGGVQYF
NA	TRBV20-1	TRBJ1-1	CSARDVEGQGNTEAFF
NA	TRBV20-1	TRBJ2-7	CSARGTGSSGVIVDYEQYF
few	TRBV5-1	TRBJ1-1	CASSLGLGFNRVDTEAFF
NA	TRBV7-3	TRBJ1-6	CASSLGVAGGLYNSPLHF
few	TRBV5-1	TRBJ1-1	CASSLGTGWAEAFF
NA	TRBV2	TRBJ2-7	CASSGWGTGTGGYEQYF
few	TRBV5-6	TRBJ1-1	CASSPRGRQLTEAFF
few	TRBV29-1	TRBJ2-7	CSVNDRDRGVEQYF
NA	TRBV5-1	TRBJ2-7	CASSLGQWETPYEQYF
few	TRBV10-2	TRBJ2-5	CASSEYLQETQYF
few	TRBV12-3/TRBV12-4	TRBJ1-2	CASSSRGHGYTF
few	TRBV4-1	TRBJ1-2	CASSPNPHLQGGYTF
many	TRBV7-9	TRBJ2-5	CASSFLETQYF
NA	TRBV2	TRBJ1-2	CASSRGRTKRGYTF
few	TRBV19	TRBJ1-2	CASSLRGDTGGAAYGYTF
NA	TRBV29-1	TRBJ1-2	CSWGQGLGYGYTF
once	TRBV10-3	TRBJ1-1	CASTPVWSNTEAFF
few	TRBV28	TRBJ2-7	CASSTGTSAGEEQYF
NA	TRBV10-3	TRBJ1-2	CASSLTGEEHGYTF
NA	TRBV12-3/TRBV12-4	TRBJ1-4	CASRARGSNEKLFF
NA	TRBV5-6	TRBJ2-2	CASSWNTGRGAGELFF
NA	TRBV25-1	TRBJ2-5	CASSATRPLANQETQYF
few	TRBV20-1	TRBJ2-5	CSARDLVSQETQYF
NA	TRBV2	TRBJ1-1	CAGSRGAEVLNTEAFF
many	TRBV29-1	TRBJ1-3	CSVETDGNTIYF
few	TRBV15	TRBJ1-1	CATSSVSTEAFF
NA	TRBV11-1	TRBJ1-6	CASSPGPGSSYNSPLHF
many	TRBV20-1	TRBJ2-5	CSANGGQETQYF
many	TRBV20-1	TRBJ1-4	CSARDPREGEKLFF
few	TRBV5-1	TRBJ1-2	CASSLTGGVGSYTF
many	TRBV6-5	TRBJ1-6	CASTPQGNSPLHF
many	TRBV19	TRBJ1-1	CASSIDSGRREAFF
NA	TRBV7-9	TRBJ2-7	CASSYSGDKQYF
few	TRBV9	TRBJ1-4	CASSQDGGGSNEKLFF
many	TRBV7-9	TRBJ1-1	CASSLSVQGRDTEAFF
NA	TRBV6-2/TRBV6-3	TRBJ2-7	CASSEAQNREQYF
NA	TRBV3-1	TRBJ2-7	CASSQVLGTDLYEQYF
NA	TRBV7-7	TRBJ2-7	CASSFGALGYEQYF
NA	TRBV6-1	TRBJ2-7	CASSEASGGYEQYF
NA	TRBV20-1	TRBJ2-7	CSARRTDSYEQYF